The clone carrying this T cell receptor (beta chain) was seen only once. The data were obtained in a study of blood T cell repertoires in COVID-19. Study-level information: Samples came from the United States, Italy and Spain, spanning acute and convalescent COVID-19. Nucleic acid was either cDNA or gDNA, and it came from T cells, B-cell-depleted T cells, or PBMCs.

Authors' data handling: Amplification of reference gene primers was used by the study to estimate nucleated cell counts. TCRdb's table, derived via immunoSEQ multiplex PCR, lists solely in-frame clones and lacks some. V and J calls and clone size come straight from that table; D and trimming were deduced from the DNA. The sample lists over 200,000 clones; 87% were seen once. This CDR3 has 16 residues. V shed 0 bases and J shed 1 base, with 10 bases lying between them. The germline V gene encodes CDR1 MNHNY and CDR2 SVGAGI (reference sequence). The gene calls are TRBV6-6 and TRBJ2-1; the D gene is possibly TRBD2 (6 bases). Sequencing was done on a sample of peripheral blood. The clonotype comes from a woman aged 18-29 years who had recovered from COVID-19. DNA of the CDR3: TGTGCCAGCAGTTACTCGAAGGGGACTTCCTACAATGAGCAGTTCTTC. Its protein product is CASSYSKGTSYNEQFF.